This T cell receptor (beta chain) emerged from a study of control samples from healthy donors and cancer patients. The germline V and J ends were trimmed by 2 bases and 5 bases, with 7 bases remaining between them. Germline assignment: CDR1 MNHEY and CDR2 SMNVEV (reference sequence). The CDR3 spans 13 residues. Sequencing was performed with immunoSEQ multiplex PCR; in TCRdb, only in-frame clones are kept and a portion is missing. The sample lists about 140,000 clones; approximately 91% were seen once. The chain is built from TRBV27 and TRBJ1-5; D is unclear. The specimen was blood. The TCR comes from a man aged 30 to 45 in good health. CDR3 residues: CASSLRLDQPQHF. The CDR3 bases are TGTGCCAGCAGTTTAAGGTTGGATCAGCCCCAGCATTTT.